This is a list of T cell receptor beta chains from one sample in a study of control samples from healthy donors and cancer patients. The protocol was immunoSEQ multiplex PCR, while the TCRdb copy is restricted to in-frame clones and leaves out a portion. The repertoire holds 250,000 to 300,000 clones, with approximately 80% as singletons. The sample taken for sequencing was PBMCs. These receptors originate from a woman aged 60-75 years with lung cancer. Each CDR3 is given with its conserved first and last residue. The order of the fields is CDR3 protein, V gene, clone size, J gene. Rows give clone size only sometimes, using once, few, many, or a class for an expanded clone.

CDR3 protein: CSVEVLAGISTDTQYF
V gene: TRBV29-1
clone size: .
J gene: TRBJ2-3

CDR3 protein: CASSFRSGGNNEQFF
V gene: TRBV27
clone size: .
J gene: TRBJ2-1

CDR3 protein: CATSQESRTEAFF
V gene: TRBV6-5
clone size: few
J gene: TRBJ1-1

CDR3 protein: CASSYQGGVTDTQYF
V gene: TRBV6-6
clone size: .
J gene: TRBJ2-3

CDR3 protein: CASSPATGSEQYF
V gene: TRBV9
clone size: .
J gene: TRBJ2-7

CDR3 protein: CASSQPTPGNTIYF
V gene: TRBV3-1/TRBV3-2
clone size: .
J gene: TRBJ1-3

CDR3 protein: CASTLGVGGHGEKLFF
V gene: TRBV5-1
clone size: .
J gene: TRBJ1-4

CDR3 protein: CASSDSVGGIPSYEQYF
V gene: TRBV6-4
clone size: few
J gene: TRBJ2-7

CDR3 protein: CASSDSASANSPLHF
V gene: TRBV6-4
clone size: once
J gene: TRBJ1-6

CDR3 protein: CASMKMNRDRVRQPQHF
V gene: TRBV27
clone size: .
J gene: TRBJ1-5

CDR3 protein: CASSFPRDGGYVLTF
V gene: TRBV5-6
clone size: .
J gene: TRBJ2-6

CDR3 protein: CASSLVETQYF
V gene: TRBV7-6
clone size: .
J gene: TRBJ2-5

CDR3 protein: CASSIAPRQGGGYTF
V gene: TRBV19
clone size: .
J gene: TRBJ1-2

CDR3 protein: CASSQQGFGGYTF
V gene: TRBV3-1/TRBV3-2
clone size: .
J gene: TRBJ1-2

CDR3 protein: CSATEATYGYTF
V gene: TRBV29-1
clone size: .
J gene: TRBJ1-2

CDR3 protein: CASFRDTHTGELFF
V gene: TRBV5-1
clone size: once
J gene: TRBJ2-2

CDR3 protein: CASSLRPRHTDTQYF
V gene: TRBV5-1
clone size: .
J gene: TRBJ2-3

CDR3 protein: CASSLGGTANYGYTF
V gene: TRBV5-1
clone size: .
J gene: TRBJ1-2

CDR3 protein: CASSTPSSAIYEQYF
V gene: TRBV28
clone size: .
J gene: TRBJ2-7

CDR3 protein: CASRSALLDEQFF
V gene: TRBV19
clone size: once
J gene: TRBJ2-1

CDR3 protein: CASSLSFAEAFF
V gene: TRBV7-9
clone size: .
J gene: TRBJ1-1

CDR3 protein: CASSLASGSRSEQYF
V gene: TRBV5-4
clone size: .
J gene: TRBJ2-7

CDR3 protein: CASSEPLRSFSGNTIYF
V gene: TRBV28
clone size: .
J gene: TRBJ1-3

CDR3 protein: CASSILAGGYTDTQYF
V gene: TRBV11-2
clone size: .
J gene: TRBJ2-3

CDR3 protein: CASSSGQGRVEQYF
V gene: TRBV18
clone size: .
J gene: TRBJ2-7

CDR3 protein: CASSPPRADLNNSPLHF
V gene: TRBV3-1/TRBV3-2
clone size: .
J gene: TRBJ1-6

CDR3 protein: CASSRGAGNYGYTF
V gene: TRBV6-6
clone size: few
J gene: TRBJ1-2

CDR3 protein: CASRGLNTDTQYF
V gene: TRBV6-5
clone size: .
J gene: TRBJ2-3

CDR3 protein: CASSYYGGAQYF
V gene: TRBV6-2/TRBV6-3
clone size: .
J gene: TRBJ2-3

CDR3 protein: CASSEGMGFGVAKNIQYF
V gene: TRBV6-1
clone size: .
J gene: TRBJ2-4

CDR3 protein: CASIKTANTEAFF
V gene: TRBV12-3/TRBV12-4
clone size: .
J gene: TRBJ1-1

CDR3 protein: CASSSQVDNEKLFF
V gene: TRBV9
clone size: once
J gene: TRBJ1-4

CDR3 protein: CASSLQLAGTPQDF
V gene: TRBV7-9
clone size: .
J gene: TRBJ2-7

CDR3 protein: CASSMDSHSNQPQHF
V gene: TRBV27
clone size: .
J gene: TRBJ1-5

CDR3 protein: CASSLGGTNEKLFF
V gene: TRBV9
clone size: .
J gene: TRBJ1-4

CDR3 protein: CASSGQTLSSYEQYF
V gene: TRBV13
clone size: .
J gene: TRBJ2-7

CDR3 protein: CASSEEVGVGYGYTF
V gene: TRBV2
clone size: many
J gene: TRBJ1-2

CDR3 protein: CASSFVRGADTQYF
V gene: TRBV12-1
clone size: .
J gene: TRBJ2-3

CDR3 protein: CATSDSGLGGSNQPQHF
V gene: TRBV24-1
clone size: .
J gene: TRBJ1-5

CDR3 protein: CASSLGQGATGELFF
V gene: TRBV9
clone size: .
J gene: TRBJ2-2

CDR3 protein: CASSLGGKNIQYF
V gene: TRBV10-1
clone size: .
J gene: TRBJ2-4

CDR3 protein: CATEDRGHNEQFF
V gene: TRBV19
clone size: once
J gene: TRBJ2-1

CDR3 protein: CASGKAGGFSPLHF
V gene: TRBV7-2
clone size: .
J gene: TRBJ1-6

CDR3 protein: CASSGDRGNYGYTF
V gene: TRBV11-2
clone size: .
J gene: TRBJ1-2

CDR3 protein: CADRRGTGDEKLFF
V gene: TRBV2
clone size: .
J gene: TRBJ1-4